The 14 T cell receptor beta chains listed next were all sequenced from one sample in a study of cytomegalovirus exposure and HLA in healthy donors. Some clones are missing from TCRdb's copy, which holds only in-frame ones; the method was immunoSEQ multiplex PCR. This sample yields more than 250,000 clones, of which around 90% are seen a single time; more than 0.9% belongs to the top ten. The sequenced sample was PBMCs. The receptors originated from a woman younger than 45 in good health and CMV-seropositive.

This clone was recorded only once. The chain has TRBV4-3 and TRBJ2-2; D is uncertain. The CDR3 extends over 15 amino acids. Trimming took off 2 bases at V and 4 bases at J, with 11 bases between the two ends. Germline V gives CDR1 LGHNA, CDR2 YSLEER. The CDR3 DNA follows: TGCGCCAGCAGCCAACTGCAGGAGTCCACCGGGGAGCTGTTTTTT. Amino acids: CASSQLQESTGELFF.

This sequence joins TRBV5-4 and TRBJ1-1; D call uncertain. The CDR3 covers 15 residues. From germline, CDR1 is SGHNT and CDR2 YYREEE (reference sequence). V lost 1 base and J lost 1, with 11 bases in between. In DNA, the CDR3 is TGTGCCAGCAGCTTGAATTCCCCAGGGAACACTGAAGCTTTCTTT. Its protein product is CASSLNSPGNTEAFF.

This clone was recorded once. The CDR3 protein is CASKLARTGPLDYGYTF. The CDR3 DNA sequence: TGCGCCAGCAAGTTGGCACGGACAGGGCCGTTAGACTATGGCTACACCTTC. The J gene is TRBJ1-2, the V gene TRBV5-1, with 8 bases fitting TRBD1. Per the germline V gene, CDR1 is SGHRS and CDR2 is YFSETQ. The V gene end was trimmed by 6 bases and the J gene end by 3 bases; junction bases not matched to a gene: 16. The CDR3 is 17 amino acids.

The chain carries TRBV5-8 and TRBJ2-1; TRBD2 matches at 7 bases. The CDR3 runs to 15 residues. Germline V gene lookup returns CDR1 SGHTS and CDR2 YDEGEE. J gave up 1 base and V 5 bases, and 6 bases lay outside the gene matches. Here the CDR3 DNA reads TGTGCCAGCAGTGGACTAGTTCGGTCCTACAATGAGCAGTTCTTC. It codes for CASSGLVRSYNEQFF.

This clone showed up just once. The chain employs TRBV7-2 and TRBJ2-3; D tentatively fits TRBD1 or TRBD2 (6 bases each). The CDR3 is 14 amino acids. The V end was cut by 3 bases, the J end by 4 bases, with 11 bases between. Germline CDR1 and CDR2: SGHTA and FQGNSA. The DNA of the CDR3 is TGTGCCAGCAGCTTCGGGGGCTCGGCAGATACGCAGTATTTT. Protein: CASSFGGSADTQYF. The full variable domain, with the rest looked up from reference TRBV7-2 and TRBJ2-3, is GAGVSQSPSNKVTEKGKDVELRCDPISGHTALYWYRQSLGQGLEFLIYFQGNSAPDKSGLPSDRFSAERTGGSVSTLTIQRTQQEDSAVYLCASSFGGSADTQYFGPGTRLTVL.

The chain couples TRBV14 to TRBJ1-4, with 9 bases fitting TRBD1. The V gene's germline CDR1 is SGHDN and CDR2 FVKESK. J lost 5 bases, V lost 1 base, and 2 bases had no gene match. The CDR3 spans 15 residues. CDR3 coding DNA: TGTGCCAGCAGCCAAGTCGGGACAGGGAATGAAAAACTGTTTTTT. Its translation: CASSQVGTGNEKLFF.

The chain links TRBV27 to TRBJ2-7; 7 positions agree with TRBD1. Germline CDR1 and CDR2: MNHEY and SMNVEV (reference sequence). This CDR3 contains 13 residues. The trim removed 6 bases at V and 2 bases at J, leaving 4 bases unmatched. DNA for the CDR3: TGTGCCAGCAGACAGGGGCGTACCTACGAGCAGTACTTC. Protein: CASRQGRTYEQYF.

V and J are TRBV28 and TRBJ1-1; a weak D match, TRBD1 (6 bases). The length of the CDR3 is 15 residues. V was cut by 6 bases and J by 6 bases, with 20 bases left in between. CDR1 and CDR2 from the germline V gene are MDHEN and SYDVKM. The CDR3 coding sequence is TGTGCCAGCAGCCCCCTGCCAGACAGGCTCGCTGAAGCTTTCTTT. As protein: CASSPLPDRLAEAFF.

The rearrangement links TRBV27 to TRBJ2-2; 10 bases match TRBD2. CDR3 length equals 17 residues. Trimming removed 5 bases from V and 3 bases from J; junction bases left unmatched: 9. Germline CDR1 is MNHEY and CDR2 is SMNVEV (reference sequence). CDR3: CASSRYLAGEYTGELFF. The CDR3 DNA follows: TGTGCCAGCAGTCGGTACCTAGCGGGAGAGTACACCGGGGAGCTGTTTTTT.

As to this clone: One end of the junction is discordant with germline, which a read error may explain. This rearrangement joins TRBV11-1 to TRBJ1-2, with TRBD1 matching 10 bases. The CDR3 has 17 amino acids. Looked up from germline, CDR1 is SGHAT and CDR2 is FQDESV (reference sequence). CDR3: CASSLDLGTGVNYGYTF. DNA for the CDR3: TGTGCCAGCAGTTTAGACCTCGGGACAGGGGTTAACTATGGCTACACCTTC.

This clone came up once. The rearrangement links TRBV4-1 to TRBJ2-5; TRBD2 agrees at 14 bases. Germline V gene data show CDR1 as MGHRA and CDR2 as YSYEKL. The CDR3 consists of 18 residues. V trimming: 4 bases; J trimming: 2 bases; junction bases outside the gene matches: 9. The CDR3 nucleotides read TGCGCCAGCAGCCCTGGGACTAGCGGGAGCAAGAGACAAGAGACCCAGTACTTC. This gives the protein CASSPGTSGSKRQETQYF.

The rearrangement uses TRBV6-1 and TRBJ1-4; D may be TRBD1 (5 bases). Germline assignment: CDR1 MNHNS and CDR2 SASEGT. V lost 1 base and J lost 13, with 7 bases in between. The CDR3 covers 11 residues. CDR3: CASSEGGGLFF. The CDR3 DNA is TGTGCCAGCAGTGAAGGGGGGGGACTGTTTTTT.

The genes are TRBV27 and TRBJ2-2; a possible D gene is TRBD1 (5 bases). The CDR3 extends over 16 amino acids. Germline V CDR1 and CDR2: MNHEY, SMNVEV (reference sequence). V was pared by 5 bases and J by 8 bases, with 21 bases between. CDR3 nucleotide sequence: TGTGCCAGCAGTCCCAGGGTCCTCATCCAACCGGGGGAGCTGTTTTTT. Its protein is CASSPRVLIQPGELFF.

The chain is built from TRBV21-1 and TRBJ1-2; whether TRBD1, the table's D call, matches the DNA was not checked. TRBV21-1 is labeled a pseudogene. CDR3 length: 14 amino acids. In DNA, the CDR3 is TGTGCCAGCAGCACGAGGACAGCGAACTATGGCTACACCTTC. It encodes CASSTRTANYGYTF.